This TCR beta chain originates from a study of CD8+ T cells in alopecia areata. This CDR3 is 13 amino acids long. The germline gives CDR1 KGHSH, CDR2 LQKENI. Trimming cost V 3 bases and J 7 bases, with 10 bases left between them. Study findings and constraints: Clonality exceeded that of normal scalp in lesional scalp, most notably in alopecia totalis/universalis. Between patients, shared TCR sequences were less clear than in mice. This was possibly due in part to HLA diversity in the patient population. When scalp samples are sequenced, resident alphabeta T cells of normal skin are also captured.

Treatment in this sample: oral pan-JAK inhibitor, 5-10 mg twice daily. On this clone: The antigen is not known.

RNA extraction and reverse transcription yielded cDNA as sequencing template. Here immunoSEQ multiplex PCR was the method, and the copy in TCRdb shows in-frame clones only, minus some. This table holds some 200,000 clones, 60% to 70% found once. This receptor was identified in a human donor with alopecia areata. This chain uses TRBV18 with TRBJ1-5; the D is unclear. The sequenced sample was CD4+ T cells sorted from blood, obtained at week 4, from a patient treated with tofacitinib. The CDR3: CASSPDDVQPQHF. In nucleotides, the CDR3 is TGTGCCAGCTCACCCGACGATGTACAGCCCCAGCATTTT.